One and the same sample provided the 22 T cell receptor beta chains below, sequenced in a study of PD-1 blockade in classical Hodgkin lymphoma (dated by TCRdb to between 2020 and 2021). The intended sense of this specimen's time point label: cycle 1 day 1 (C1D1), immediately before nivolumab initiation. All trial patients had relapsed after autologous stem cell transplantation, with cohorts A, B and C differing in prior brentuximab vedotin exposure. Preparation of the library involved the immunoSEQ multiplex PCR assay. Sourced from immuneACCESS, this table was stored by TCRdb with only in-frame sequences that have V and J called. A share of the clones is absent; for the studies checked, an unresolved V gene accounts for under half, and the remainder has no known explanation. This sample gives approximately 11,000 clones in total; roughly 84% of them show up just once. The ten biggest clones cover roughly 29% of the sample.

The sample here was peripheral blood mononuclear cells (PBMCs), taken at baseline. Receptors originate from a human donor with classical Hodgkin lymphoma.

The genes are TRBV5-4 and TRBJ1-4; D is possibly TRBD1 (5 bases). Between the trimmed V and J ends, which lost 4 bases and 7 bases, there was a span of 17 bases. In germline, CDR1 is SGHNT, CDR2 YYREEE (reference sequence). The CDR3 runs to 15 residues. CDR3 loop: CASSDPGSPREKLFF. The DNA of the CDR3 is TGTGCCAGCAGCGACCCAGGGAGCCCACGTGAAAAACTGTTTTTT.

This clone appeared a single time. The V and J genes are TRBV5-1 and TRBJ1-2; D possibly corresponds to TRBD1 (6 bases). The V end was cut by 1 base, the J end by 8 bases, with 18 bases between. Germline V CDR1 and CDR2: SGHRS, YFSETQ. The CDR3 is 15 residues long. DNA for the CDR3: TGCGCCAGCAGCTTGTTTGGGGGCCCCAACGAGGGCTACACCTTC. This gives the protein CASSLFGGPNEGYTF.

The chain joins TRBV7-9 to TRBJ2-7; TRBD2 agrees at 8 bases. Trimming took 2 bases from V and 7 from J; bases not matched to a gene: 7. The length of the CDR3 is 14 residues. CDR1 is SEHNR, CDR2 FQNEAQ, per germline (reference sequence). CDR3 amino acids: CASSLQRESLEQYF. CDR3 bases: TGTGCCAGCAGCTTACAGCGGGAGTCGCTAGAGCAGTACTTC. Filled out from reference TRBV7-9 and TRBJ2-7, the complete variable domain reads DTGVSQNPRHKITKRGQNVTFRCDPISEHNRLYWYRQTLGQGPEFLTYFQNEAQLEKSRLLSDRFSAERPKGSFSTLEIQRTEQGDSAMYLCASSLQRESLEQYFGPGTRLTVT.

V gene TRBV7-8 combines with J gene TRBJ1-2; D not certain. This CDR3 spans 15 amino acids. Trimming cost V 2 bases and J 10 bases, with 20 bases left between them. Per germline, CDR1 SGHVS and CDR2 FQNEAQ. The CDR3 DNA is TGTGCCAGCAGCTTAATAGTAGGAGGGTCCCGGGCCTACACCTTC. Translation: CASSLIVGGSRAYTF.

CDR3 protein: CSANTASGANVLTF. The CDR3 nucleotides read TGCAGCGCCAATACCGCCTCTGGGGCCAACGTCCTGACTTTC. This chain uses TRBV29-1 with TRBJ2-6; D unclear. V lost 7 bases, J lost 0 bases, and 10 bases lay in between. Per the germline V gene, CDR1 is SQVTM and CDR2 is ANQGSEA. The CDR3 has 14 amino acids.

The rearrangement joins TRBV5-6 to TRBJ1-5, with D perhaps TRBD1 (5 bases). CDR1 is SGHDT, CDR2 YYEEEE, per germline. Trimming removed 0 bases from V and 7 bases from J, with 8 bases in between. The CDR3 runs 13 residues. CDR3 loop: CASSLEGRQPQHF. CDR3 DNA sequence: TGTGCCAGCAGCTTGGAGGGGAGGCAGCCCCAGCATTTT.

The chain recombines TRBV30 with TRBJ1-2; TRBD1 is a possible D gene (6 bases). V lost 8 bases, J lost 2 bases, and 18 bases lay in between. CDR1 and CDR2 from the germline V gene are GTSNPN and SVGIG (reference sequence). The CDR3 totals 14 residues. The CDR3 DNA sequence: TGTGCCCGGGGGGCGGGCACCGAGAACTATGGCTACACCTTC. Translation gives CARGAGTENYGYTF.

V is TRBV28 and J is TRBJ1-2, with 9 bases that match TRBD1. Germline-derived CDR1 and CDR2 are MDHEN and SYDVKM. V trimming: 3 bases; J trimming: 8 bases; junction bases outside the gene matches: 10. This CDR3 comprises 15 residues. CDR3 protein: CASSLIFGTGLGYTF. The CDR3 DNA reads as TGTGCCAGCAGTTTGATATTTGGGACAGGGCTAGGCTACACCTTC.

The table lists this clone with a count of one. This rearrangement joins TRBV11-2 to TRBJ1-1; tentatively, D is TRBD1 (6 bases). Germline values: CDR1 SGHAT, CDR2 FQNNGV. The CDR3 has 14 residues. Trimming cost V 5 bases and J 5 bases, with 15 bases left between them. The CDR3 nucleotides are TGTGCCAGCAGCGAATACAGGGAAAGGACTGAAGCTTTCTTT. Protein sequence: CASSEYRERTEAFF.

The chain is built from TRBV2 and TRBJ1-1; tentatively, D is TRBD1 (6 bases). Germline assignment: CDR1 SNHLY and CDR2 FYNNEI. CDR3 length: 15 amino acids. Between the trimmed V and J ends, which lost 8 bases and 0 bases, there was a span of 16 bases. CDR3 sequence (DNA): TGTGCCAGCTCTACAGGGCTTGCAATGAACACTGAAGCTTTCTTT. Translating it yields CASSTGLAMNTEAFF.

This chain connects TRBV10-3 to TRBJ1-2; possible D gene TRBD1, 6 bases. The CDR3 sequence is 12 residues long. V was cut by 10 bases and J by 4 bases, with 13 bases left in between. Germline V CDR1 and CDR2: ENHRY, SYGVKD. Written as DNA, the CDR3 is TGTGCCACCGAGGGGGGGCTCTATGGCTACACCTTC. Translating gives CATEGGLYGYTF.

The V gene is TRBV5-4, the J gene TRBJ2-2; D ambiguous. The CDR3 sequence is 12 residues long. Trimming cost V 5 bases and J 4 bases, with 6 bases left between them. Germline-derived CDR1 and CDR2 are SGHNT and YYREEE (reference sequence). CDR3 bases: TGTGCCAGCAGAACTTTCACCGGGGAGCTGTTTTTT. The encoded protein is CASRTFTGELFF.

This sequence joins TRBV5-1 and TRBJ2-3, with no clear D. This CDR3 is built from 14 residues. Germline values: CDR1 SGHRS, CDR2 YFSETQ. Trimming removed 0 bases at V and 7 bases at J, with 12 bases between. This CDR3 is CASSLEAGTNTQYF. In DNA form, the CDR3 reads TGCGCCAGCAGCTTGGAAGCCGGAACTAATACGCAGTATTTT. Complete variable domain (other parts from reference TRBV5-1 and TRBJ2-3): KAGVTQTPRYLIKTRGQQVTLSCSPISGHRSVSWYQQTPGQGLQFLFEYFSETQRNKGNFPGRFSGRQFSNSRSEMNVSTLELGDSALYLCASSLEAGTNTQYFGPGTRLTVL.

This chain joins TRBV4-1 and TRBJ2-7; a weak D match, TRBD1 (6 bases). V gave up 2 bases and J gave up 0 bases, with 11 bases separating them. The CDR3 consists of 15 residues. CDR1 is MGHRA, CDR2 YSYEKL, per germline. The CDR3: CASSQSDRPSYEQYF. The CDR3 DNA reads TGCGCCAGCAGCCAATCAGACAGGCCCTCCTACGAGCAGTACTTC.

Notes on this clone: At one end, the junction sequence differs from germline, possibly due to a read error. This chain joins TRBV5-4 and TRBJ1-6; the match to TRBD1 covers 8 bases. In germline, CDR1 is SGHNT, CDR2 YYREEE (reference sequence). There are 14 residues in the CDR3. This CDR3 reads CASSLGQVGSPLHF. The CDR3 bases are TGTGCCAGCAGTTTGGGACAGGTTGGATCACCCCTCCACTTT.

This chain links TRBV30 with TRBJ1-3; tentative D call: TRBD1 (6 bases). The CDR3 runs to 14 residues. Trimming took 3 bases from V and 6 from J, leaving 15 bases between them. Germline values: CDR1 GTSNPN, CDR2 SVGIG (reference sequence). The CDR3 protein is CAWSYRDLLNTIYF. The CDR3 DNA reads TGTGCCTGGAGCTACAGGGACCTACTAAACACCATATATTTT.

This clone was recorded only once. The chain recombines TRBV9 with TRBJ2-3; 8 bases align to TRBD2. The ends lost 4 bases at V and 7 bases at J; junction bases unmatched: 14. The CDR3 length is 16 residues. Germline CDR1 and CDR2: SGDLS and YYNGEE. CDR3 amino acids: CASSQTAKREWNTQYF. In DNA, the CDR3 is TGTGCCAGCAGCCAAACCGCCAAGCGGGAGTGGAATACGCAGTATTTT.

This clone was seen a handful of times. The rearrangement joins TRBV7-6 to TRBJ2-7, with TRBD1 matching over 8 bases. The CDR3 totals 15 residues. CDR1 is SGHVS and CDR2 is FNYEAQ in the germline V gene. J gave up 2 bases and V 4 bases, and 7 bases lay outside the gene matches. DNA of the CDR3: TGTGCCAGCAGCTACGGGACAGGTCTAACCTACGAGCAGTACTTC. This codes for CASSYGTGLTYEQYF.

V and J are TRBV20-1 and TRBJ1-1; D is uncertain. CDR1 is DFQATT and CDR2 is SNEGSKA in the germline V gene (reference sequence). CDR3 length: 10 amino acids. Trimming left V 3 bases short and J 8 bases short, with 7 bases between. The CDR3 region has the DNA TGCAGTGCTAGCAAGCGGGAAGCTTTCTTT. Translating gives CSASKREAFF.

V gene TRBV5-6 combines with J gene TRBJ2-5; TRBD2 matches at 8 bases. The J call may not be correct, given that the DNA end is closer to TRBJ2-7. The CDR3 is 15 residues long. The germline gives CDR1 SGHDT, CDR2 YYEEEE. Here the CDR3 reads CASSLVAGGSGEQYF. The CDR3 region has the DNA TGTGCCAGCAGCTTGGTTGCGGGGGGTTCTGGCGAGCAGTACTTC.

J is TRBJ2-7 and V is TRBV5-1, with TRBD1 identical over 9 bases. With V trimmed by 2 bases and J by 2 bases, 20 bases remained unmatched. CDR1 and CDR2 (germline): SGHRS, YFSETQ. This CDR3 is 20 amino acids long. CDR3: CASSFTTGGKLLRGTYEQYF. In DNA form, the CDR3 reads TGCGCCAGCAGCTTTACGACAGGGGGAAAATTATTACGAGGGACCTACGAGCAGTACTTC.

The chain is built from TRBV28 and TRBJ2-5, with TRBD2 matching over 16 bases. V dropped 5 bases and J dropped 0; count of bases not matched to a gene: 15. The CDR3 is 21 amino acids. Germline assignment: CDR1 MDHEN and CDR2 SYDVKM. The CDR3 DNA reads as TGTGCCAGCAGTGCTAGCCTGGGACTAGCGGGGGGGCCAAGGCACCAAGAGACCCAGTACTTC. Its translation: CASSASLGLAGGPRHQETQYF.